The rows below give T cell receptor beta chains drawn from one sample of a study of blood T cell repertoires in COVID-19. Clones were read by immunoSEQ multiplex PCR, and TCRdb kept only the in-frame ones, dropping some. The table has around 200,000 clones, about nine tenths seen once. Sample: peripheral blood. The receptors were gathered from a middle-aged man with acute or convalescent COVID-19. CDR3s include the opening cysteine and the closing phenylalanine or tryptophan. D genes are given only for firm matches. Part of the rows lack a size; the others show once, few, many or a class for expanded clones.

J gene	V gene	D gene	clone size	CDR3 protein	CDR3 DNA
TRBJ2-3	TRBV6-5	.	once	CASGGALDTQYF	TGTGCCAGCGGGGGGGCCTTGGATACGCAGTATTTT
TRBJ1-2	TRBV4-2	TRBD1	.	CASSQATGGGNRASWYGYTF	TGTGCCAGCAGCCAGGCCACAGGGGGCGGTAACCGGGCTTCGTGGTATGGCTACACCTTC
TRBJ2-2	TRBV3-1/TRBV3-2	TRBD1	.	CASSLTGVGELFF	TGTGCCAGCAGCCTGACAGGGGTCGGGGAGCTGTTTTTT
TRBJ2-6	TRBV11-2	.	.	CASRLTPPGSGANVLTF	TGTGCCAGCAGGCTTACCCCCCCGGGCTCTGGGGCCAACGTCCTGACTTTC
TRBJ1-6	TRBV28	.	.	CASTRGTYNSPLHF	TGTGCCAGCACCCGGGGTACCTATAATTCACCCCTCCACTTT
TRBJ2-7	TRBV4-2	TRBD1	.	CASSQVSGTGISYEQYF	TGTGCCAGCAGCCAGGTGTCCGGGACAGGGATCTCCTACGAGCAGTACTTC
TRBJ1-1	TRBV5-1	.	once	CASRINPQGNTEAFF	TGCGCCAGCAGAATAAACCCCCAGGGGAACACTGAAGCTTTCTTT
TRBJ2-7	TRBV19	.	.	CASSDKLSYEQYF	TGTGCCAGTAGCGACAAGTTATCCTACGAGCAGTACTTC
TRBJ1-4	TRBV5-6	.	.	CASSLWDTIEKLFF	TGTGCCAGCAGCTTGTGGGACACCATTGAAAAACTGTTTTTT
TRBJ2-3	TRBV5-1	TRBD2	.	CASATSGGPLDTQYF	TGCGCCAGCGCGACTAGCGGGGGCCCATTGGATACGCAGTATTTT
TRBJ1-5	TRBV11-1	.	.	CASSRESDQPQHF	TGTGCCAGCAGTCGAGAGAGCGATCAGCCCCAGCATTTT
TRBJ1-4	TRBV3-1/TRBV3-2	.	.	CASSQDRGYNEKLFF	TGTGCCAGCAGCCAAGATCGCGGCTACAATGAAAAACTGTTTTTT
TRBJ1-1	TRBV11-3	TRBD1	.	CASSLDGAGGMNTEAFF	TGTGCCAGCAGCTTAGACGGGGCAGGGGGCATGAACACTGAAGCTTTCTTT
TRBJ1-1	TRBV3-1/TRBV3-2	.	.	CASSQDPGGEAFF	TGTGCCAGCAGCCAAGACCCAGGAGGTGAAGCTTTCTTT
TRBJ2-2	TRBV5-1	.	.	CASSLSPSGTGELFF	TGCGCCAGCAGCTTGAGCCCCAGCGGCACCGGGGAGCTGTTTTTT
TRBJ2-5	TRBV6-5	.	.	CASARDWEETQYF	TGTGCCAGCGCTAGGGACTGGGAAGAGACCCAGTACTTC
TRBJ1-1	TRBV27	TRBD1	.	CASSLFGQVNTEAFF	TGTGCCAGCAGTTTGTTCGGACAGGTAAACACTGAAGCTTTCTTT
TRBJ1-1	TRBV3-1/TRBV3-2	TRBD1	.	CASSSRDRDGTEAFF	TGTGCCAGCAGCTCCCGGGACAGGGACGGCACTGAAGCTTTCTTT
TRBJ2-5	TRBV6-5	TRBD1	.	CASRGQGTETQYF	TGTGCCAGCAGGGGACAGGGGACAGAGACCCAGTACTTC
TRBJ2-5	TRBV7-6	TRBD2	.	CASSLTSGAQETQYF	TGTGCCAGCAGCTTGACTAGCGGTGCTCAAGAGACCCAGTACTTC
TRBJ1-1	TRBV9	.	.	CASSPQAGHPIEAFF	TGTGCCAGCAGCCCCCAGGCGGGCCATCCGATTGAAGCTTTCTTT
TRBJ1-3	TRBV21-1	.	.	CASSKVKGQGRTGNTIYF	TGTGCCAGCAGCAAAGTAAAAGGGCAGGGCCGAACTGGAAACACCATATATTTT
TRBJ2-7	TRBV5-4	.	.	CASSLYPVGGEQYF	TGTGCCAGCAGCTTGTACCCTGTGGGAGGCGAGCAGTACTTC
TRBJ2-1	TRBV5-1	TRBD2	.	CASSLGLAGEDEQFF	TGCGCCAGCAGCTTGGGACTAGCGGGGGAGGATGAGCAGTTCTTC
TRBJ2-7	TRBV21-1	.	.	CASSKPRPCYEQYF	TGTGCCAGCAGCAAACCTCGTCCGTGTTACGAGCAGTACTTC
TRBJ1-1	TRBV2	TRBD1	.	CASTMTGGNTEAFF	TGTGCCAGCACCATGACAGGGGGTAACACTGAAGCTTTCTTT
TRBJ2-7	TRBV6-5	TRBD1	.	CASRDEGQLAYEQYF	TGTGCCAGCAGAGACGAGGGACAGTTAGCCTACGAGCAGTACTTC
TRBJ1-1	TRBV7-6	TRBD1	few	CASSRQPTGQGSGTEAFF	TGTGCCAGCAGCCGACAACCTACGGGACAGGGTAGTGGGACTGAAGCTTTCTTT
TRBJ2-2	TRBV4-2	TRBD1	.	CASSPQGADGELFF	TGTGCCAGCAGCCCTCAGGGGGCGGACGGGGAGCTGTTTTTT
TRBJ1-5	TRBV19	TRBD1	.	CATGGNQPQHF	TGTGCGACAGGGGGCAATCAGCCCCAGCATTTT
TRBJ2-1	TRBV11-1	.	.	CASSWGGGWIEQFF	TGTGCCAGCAGCTGGGGTGGGGGCTGGATTGAGCAGTTCTTC
TRBJ1-6	TRBV28	.	.	CASSRGRSYNSPLHF	TGTGCCAGCAGTCGTGGGCGCTCCTATAATTCACCCCTCCACTTT
TRBJ2-4	TRBV3-1/TRBV3-2	TRBD2	.	CASSQWTSGGAGNIQYF	TGTGCCAGCAGTCAATGGACTAGCGGGGGGGCCGGGAACATTCAGTACTTC
TRBJ1-5	TRBV2	TRBD1	.	CASTGTGNQPQHF	TGTGCCAGCACCGGGACAGGGAATCAGCCCCAGCATTTT
TRBJ2-1	TRBV4-1	TRBD2	.	CASSQDEQRGGLSGNEQFF	TGCGCCAGCAGCCAAGATGAGCAGCGGGGGGGCTTGTCGGGCAATGAGCAGTTCTTC
TRBJ2-1	TRBV2	TRBD2	.	CASSEDLAGAYNEQFF	TGTGCCAGCAGTGAAGACTTAGCGGGGGCCTACAATGAGCAGTTCTTC
TRBJ1-5	TRBV5-1	TRBD1	.	CASSLLPGQGVSQPQHF	TGCGCCAGCAGCTTGCTCCCGGGACAGGGGGTTTCTCAGCCCCAGCATTTT
TRBJ1-2	TRBV3-1/TRBV3-2	.	.	CASSQDVTGVVYGYTF	TGTGCCAGCAGCCAAGATGTCACAGGAGTTGTTTATGGCTACACCTTC
TRBJ2-1	TRBV5-4	.	.	CASSLTTTNEQFF	TGTGCCAGCAGCTTAACGACTACCAATGAGCAGTTCTTC
TRBJ1-2	TRBV28	.	.	CASSPDSSTYGYTF	TGTGCCAGCAGCCCAGACTCTTCTACCTATGGCTACACCTTC
TRBJ2-1	TRBV29-1	.	.	CSVDQLRANEQFF	TGCAGCGTTGACCAACTCAGGGCCAATGAGCAGTTCTTC
TRBJ2-3	TRBV7-2	.	.	CASSFQGADTQYF	TGTGCCAGCAGCTTCCAGGGTGCAGATACGCAGTATTTT
TRBJ2-1	TRBV7-9	.	.	CASSQDRPEQFF	TGTGCCAGCAGCCAAGACAGGCCCGAGCAGTTCTTC
TRBJ2-2	TRBV4-2	.	.	CASSQGLGGSGELFF	TGTGCCAGCAGCCAAGGGTTGGGGGGATCCGGGGAGCTGTTTTTT
TRBJ1-1	TRBV7-2	.	.	CASSPRVRDTEAFF	TGTGCCAGCAGCCCCCGGGTACGGGACACTGAAGCTTTCTTT
TRBJ1-5	TRBV18	.	.	CASSREGLSNQPQHF	TGTGCCAGCTCACGGGAGGGGTTAAGCAATCAGCCCCAGCATTTT
TRBJ2-7	TRBV28	.	few	CASSRLGSSYEQYF	TGTGCCAGCAGTCGGCTCGGGAGCTCCTACGAGCAGTACTTC
TRBJ1-3	TRBV10-2	.	once	CASSEGLNTIYF	TGCGCCAGCAGTGAGGGGCTAAACACCATATATTTT
TRBJ1-2	TRBV4-3	TRBD1	.	CASSQDSRGRGIGGYTF	TGCGCCAGCAGCCAAGATTCCAGGGGGCGCGGTATCGGGGGCTACACCTTC
TRBJ2-1	TRBV6-2/TRBV6-3	TRBD2	.	CASNPRASGNEQFF	TGTGCCAGCAACCCCCGGGCTAGCGGGAATGAGCAGTTCTTC